Here is one TCR beta chain with its context. Its target is unknown. The source of the sample is a study of cytomegalovirus exposure and HLA in healthy donors. V lost 6 bases to trimming and J lost 0 bases; unmatched junction nucleotides: 10. This CDR3 spans 17 amino acids. CDR1 is SGHAT and CDR2 is FQNNGV in the germline V gene. Study outcomes and limitations: Equally common other TCR beta chains were less clonally expanded than HLA-associated ones, a later analysis found.

Primers for the PCR totalled 60 Vbeta and 13 Jbeta. Here immunoSEQ multiplex PCR was the method, and the copy in TCRdb shows in-frame clones only, minus some. The table shows some 120,000 clones, with around 79% occurring only once. The sequenced sample was PBMCs. V gene TRBV11-2 combines with J gene TRBJ2-7; TRBD2 agrees at 11 bases. The TCR comes from a middle-aged woman in good health and CMV-seronegative. CDR3 sequence reads: CASSLLAGAPSSYEQYF. CDR3 DNA sequence: TGTGCCAGCAGTCTACTAGCGGGGGCCCCGAGCTCCTACGAGCAGTACTTC.